The 14 T cell receptor beta chains in this list originate from one sample, sequenced in a study of post-analysis software for immune sequencing data. Study conclusions and caveats: Controls had lower frequencies than patients of about 5 TRBV segments, which included TRBV5-6, TRBV5-1 and TRBV20-1.

Built from TCR beta cDNA, the libraries had unique molecular identifiers in them. TCRdb fed the PCR reads into MiXCR, producing one record per CDR3 protein. The sample comprises 750,000 to 950,000 distinct CDR3 sequences, approximately 53% of which are singletons, and approximately 4.4% rests with the top ten. No antigen is known for these receptors. Input material: blood. The source is a girl between 10 and 17 years old with multiple sclerosis.

This clonotype was seen more than once but under ten times. V is TRBV6-1 and J is TRBJ1-2, with unresolved D. The CDR3 sequence is 15 residues long. Germline CDR1 is MNHNS and CDR2 is SASEGT. Trimming removed 4 bases at V and 4 bases at J, with 16 bases between. CDR3 in DNA: TGTGCCAGCAGTGTATCAGCAAACCTCCGCTATGGCTACACCTTC. This translates into CASSVSANLRYGYTF.

The sample holds many counts of this clonotype. The rearrangement joins TRBV29-1 to TRBJ2-1, with TRBD2 matching over 7 bases. CDR3 size: 14 residues. V shed 6 bases, J shed 9 bases, and the junction held 14 bases outside the gene matches. From germline, CDR1 is SQVTM and CDR2 ANQGSEA. The CDR3 DNA reads TGCAGCGTGTCCCGAGCGGGGTTCGAGGGTGAGCAGTTCTTC. This sequence encodes CSVSRAGFEGEQFF.

The rearrangement uses TRBV3-1 and TRBJ2-5, with 7 bases that match TRBD1. The assigned J gene may be wrong: the sequence end matches TRBJ2-7 better. CDR3 length equals 14 residues. Germline loops: CDR1 LGHDT, CDR2 YNNKEL (reference sequence). CDR3: CASSHEGRGNEQYF. The CDR3 nucleotides are TGTGCCAGCAGCCACGAAGGCAGGGGGAACGAGCAGTACTTC.

The gene calls are TRBV10-3 and TRBJ1-1; weak D call: TRBD1 (5 bases). The germline V gene encodes CDR1 ENHRY and CDR2 SYGVKD. This CDR3 region has 13 residues. With 8 bases removed from V and 4 bases from J, the gap between germline ends came to 14 bases. The CDR3 bases are TGTGCCATCGGCAGGGAAGGTGGCACTGAAGCTTTCTTT. It yields the protein CAIGREGGTEAFF.

Ten or more counts support this clonotype. The J gene is TRBJ2-3, the V gene TRBV6-4, with 7 bases that match TRBD2. This CDR3 comprises 13 residues. Germline assignment: CDR1 MRHNA and CDR2 SNTAGT. V lost 3 bases, J lost 3 bases, and 0 bases stayed unmatched. CDR3 bases: TGTGCCAGCAGTGAGCGGGAGACAGATACGCAGTATTTT. Translation gives CASSERETDTQYF.

The chain is built from TRBV7-3 and TRBJ2-7; D unresolved. CDR3 length: 14 residues. Trimming took 2 bases from V and 3 from J, leaving 11 bases between them. Per the germline V gene, CDR1 is SGHTA and CDR2 is FQGTGA. The DNA of the CDR3 is TGTGCCAGCAGCTTAGGGCCAGGAAACTACGAGCAGTACTTC. It is translated as CASSLGPGNYEQYF.

The V gene is TRBV25-1, the J gene TRBJ1-2, with 11 bases identical to TRBD1. With 8 bases clipped from V and 7 bases from J, the junction kept 15 bases outside the gene matches. The CDR3 has 16 residues. Per the germline V gene, CDR1 is MGHDK and CDR2 is SYGVNS. The DNA of the CDR3 is TGTGCCAGCGGAGGGGGCCCGGGACAGGGGGTCGGTGGCTACACCTTC. This sequence encodes CASGGGPGQGVGGYTF.

This clonotype has just a few counts. Sequence at one end of the junction differs from germline and may be a read error. The CDR3 DNA sequence: TGCAGCGCTGAAAATCGGCCTAACTATGGCTACACCTTC. It codes for CSAENRPNYGYTF. The chain is built from TRBV29-1 and TRBJ1-2; D remains unclear. Germline V gives CDR1 SQVTM, CDR2 ANQGSEA. This CDR3 is 13 amino acids long.

This clonotype occurred a few times. This rearrangement joins TRBV7-3 to TRBJ2-1; TRBD1 matches at 9 bases. This CDR3 is built from 15 residues. V was pared by 4 bases and J by 2 bases, with 3 bases of the junction left unmatched. Germline CDR1 and CDR2: SGHTA and FQGTGA. In DNA form, the CDR3 reads TGTGCCAGCAGCTCCGACAGGGGGACCTACAATGAGCAGTTCTTC. Translating gives CASSSDRGTYNEQFF.

The V gene is TRBV28, the J gene TRBJ2-7, with 9 bases fitting TRBD1. Germline-derived CDR1 and CDR2 are MDHEN and SYDVKM. The V and J ends lost 7 bases and 0 bases, in that order; junction bases with no gene match: 4. The CDR3 runs 14 residues. CDR3 nucleotide sequence: TGTGCCAGCAATAGGGACAGGGTCTCCTACGAGCAGTACTTC. This translates into CASNRDRVSYEQYF.

The chain links TRBV27 to TRBJ1-5; D uncertain. V dropped 2 bases and J dropped 6 bases, with 17 bases sitting between them. This CDR3 spans 16 amino acids. CDR1 and CDR2 from the germline V gene are MNHEY and SMNVEV (reference sequence). The CDR3 DNA reads TGTGCCAGCAGTTTAAGAGGTCAGATGGGTGGTCAGCCCCAGCATTTT. The encoded protein is CASSLRGQMGGQPQHF.

V usage is TRBV4-1 and J usage is TRBJ2-5; D is uncertain. The germline CDR1 and CDR2 sequences are MGHRA and YSYEKL. The CDR3 is 13 amino acids. Trimming removed 1 base from V and 3 bases from J, with 6 bases in between. CDR3: CASSQVGKETQYF. CDR3 coding DNA: TGCGCCAGCAGCCAAGTAGGAAAAGAGACCCAGTACTTC.

This clonotype was observed a handful of times. J is TRBJ2-1 and V is TRBV5-1; 10 bases fit TRBD1. The CDR3 spans 15 residues. V trimming: 0 bases; J trimming: 7 bases; junction bases outside the gene matches: 4. The germline CDR1 and CDR2 sequences are SGHRS and YFSETQ. The chain's CDR3 is CASSLGQGARNEQFF. The CDR3 DNA is TGCGCCAGCAGCTTGGGACAGGGGGCGCGGAATGAGCAGTTCTTC.

V usage is TRBV25-1 and J usage is TRBJ2-7; no clear D gene. Per the germline V gene, CDR1 is MGHDK and CDR2 is SYGVNS. V was cut by 0 bases and J by 9 bases, with 12 bases left in between. The CDR3 contains 13 residues. This CDR3 is CASSEYTPGVQYF. The CDR3 DNA is TGTGCCAGCAGTGAATACACCCCTGGTGTGCAGTACTTC.